The next 15 T cell receptor beta chains were all read from a single sample in a study of T cell changes during pregnancy in multiple sclerosis. Using immunoSEQ multiplex PCR, the repertoire was profiled, and TCRdb retains in-frame clones only, with some absent. The table includes 65,000 to 90,000 clones, approximately 92% detected once. The input for sequencing was peripheral blood, taken before pregnancy. Receptor source: a female donor with multiple sclerosis, enrolled in a pregnancy study.

The chain couples TRBV11-2 to TRBJ2-4; 11 bases fit TRBD2. V lost 3 bases and J lost 7; bases outside the gene matches: 8. Looked up from germline, CDR1 is SGHAT and CDR2 is FQNNGV. This CDR3 spans 16 amino acids. For the CDR3, the DNA is TGTGCCAGCAGCTTTAGCGGGAGGGCCCTAGCGAACATTCAGTACTTC. It codes for CASSFSGRALANIQYF. The variable domain in full, with the rest retrieved from reference TRBV11-2 and TRBJ2-4, is EAGVAQSPRYKIIEKRQSVAFWCNPISGHATLYWYQQILGQGPKLLIQFQNNGVVDDSQLPKDRFSAERLKGVDSTLKIQPAKLEDSAVYLCASSFSGRALANIQYFGAGTRLSVL.

This clone has just one count. The chain recombines TRBV28 with TRBJ2-7; D is ambiguous. Trimming removed 3 bases from V and 0 bases from J, with 9 bases in between. Germline values: CDR1 MDHEN, CDR2 SYDVKM. CDR3 length: 14 amino acids. In DNA, the CDR3 is TGTGCCAGCAGTTTCAGGATTAGCTCCTACGAGCAGTACTTC. Protein sequence: CASSFRISSYEQYF.

The chain combines TRBV25-1 with TRBJ2-7; weak D call: TRBD1 (5 bases). The germline V and J ends were trimmed by 7 bases and 0 bases, with 16 bases remaining between them. CDR1 is MGHDK, CDR2 SYGVNS, per germline. The CDR3 has 15 residues. DNA for the CDR3: TGTGCCAGCACCTCAAGGGCAGGGTACTCCTACGAGCAGTACTTC. It specifies CASTSRAGYSYEQYF.

The rearrangement joins TRBV29-1 to TRBJ1-4, with D uncertain. The V and J ends lost 1 base and 8 bases respectively, with 11 bases between them. The CDR3 runs 13 residues. The germline V gene encodes CDR1 SQVTM and CDR2 ANQGSEA. CDR3 coding DNA: TGCAGCGTTGAAGTGGGAAAGCGGGAAAAACTGTTTTTT. It is translated as CSVEVGKREKLFF.

The V and J genes are TRBV27 and TRBJ2-1; no clear D. The V gene lost 1 base and the J gene lost 1 base, with 14 bases spanning the gap. CDR3 length: 17 residues. In germline, CDR1 is MNHEY, CDR2 SMNVEV (reference sequence). This CDR3 is CASSLLGALGSYNEQFF. CDR3 nucleotide sequence: TGTGCCAGCAGTTTATTAGGAGCCTTAGGATCCTACAATGAGCAGTTCTTC.

J is TRBJ1-4 and V is TRBV10-3; D is undetermined. V lost 10 bases to trimming and J lost 2 bases, with 11 bases between them. Per the germline V gene, CDR1 is ENHRY and CDR2 is SYGVKD. The CDR3 is 13 amino acids. This CDR3 reads CATSVATNEKLFF. CDR3 coding DNA: TGTGCCACCTCGGTAGCCACTAATGAAAAACTGTTTTTT.

The chain combines TRBV25-1 with TRBJ1-2; D might be TRBD1 (6 bases). CDR1 and CDR2 from the germline V gene are MGHDK and SYGVNS. The CDR3 extends over 14 amino acids. With 5 bases removed from V and 0 bases from J, the gap between germline ends came to 10 bases. In nucleotides, the CDR3 is TGTGCCAGCAGTAAAGGGGGTTCTAACTATGGCTACACCTTC. Its protein is CASSKGGSNYGYTF.

This sequence joins TRBV7-2 and TRBJ1-6; D might be TRBD1 (6 bases). The CDR3 has 15 amino acids. V was shortened by 5 bases and J by 10 bases, with 18 bases between the two germline ends. Germline CDR1 SGHTA, CDR2 FQGNSA. The CDR3 DNA sequence: TGTGCCAGCAGCCGAGGGCAGGGGAGCGGATCACCCCTCCACTTT. Amino acids: CASSRGQGSGSPLHF.

The CDR3 is CASSGKVEGRSTDTQYF. The CDR3 DNA is TGTGCCAGCAGCGGTAAGGTAGAGGGAAGAAGCACAGATACGCAGTATTTT. The rearrangement links TRBV7-9 to TRBJ2-3; D may be TRBD2 (5 bases). The V and J ends lost 5 bases and 0 bases respectively, with 18 bases between them. The CDR3 is made up of 17 amino acids. Germline V gives CDR1 SEHNR, CDR2 FQNEAQ (reference sequence).

The chain employs TRBV2 and TRBJ1-3; a weak D match, TRBD1 (6 bases). The germline CDR1 and CDR2 sequences are SNHLY and FYNNEI. Trimming cost V 9 bases and J 0 bases, with 12 bases left between them. The CDR3 covers 14 residues. The CDR3 loop reads CASNRASSGNTIYF. In nucleotides, the CDR3 is TGTGCCAGTAACAGGGCGAGCTCTGGAAACACCATATATTTT.

The chain uses TRBV10-2 and TRBJ1-1; TRBD1 aligns across 9 bases. V trimming: 7 bases; J trimming: 5 bases; junction bases outside the gene matches: 14. The CDR3 length is 16 residues. Germline V CDR1 and CDR2: WSHSY, SAAADI. The CDR3 sequence is CASKPSTDRGGTEAFF. CDR3 sequence (DNA): TGCGCCAGCAAACCGAGCACAGACAGGGGGGGAACTGAAGCTTTCTTT.

The chain couples TRBV7-3 to TRBJ2-2, with 8 bases identical to TRBD2. V shed 0 bases, J shed 5 bases, and the junction held 2 bases outside the gene matches. Germline V lookup: CDR1 SGHTA, CDR2 FQGTGA. The CDR3 is 15 amino acids. The CDR3 DNA sequence: TGTGCCAGCAGCTTAACTAGCGGGATAACCGGGGAGCTGTTTTTT. Amino acids: CASSLTSGITGELFF.

V is TRBV7-2 and J is TRBJ1-2; D not resolved. The germline CDR1 and CDR2 sequences are SGHTA and FQGNSA. V lost 5 bases, J lost 8 bases, and 9 bases lay in between. The CDR3 loop spans 11 amino acids. Here the CDR3 reads CASSPGEGYTF. The CDR3 region has the DNA TGTGCCAGCAGCCCGGGAGAAGGCTACACCTTC. Combining the CDR3 with reference TRBV7-2 and TRBJ1-2 gives the whole variable domain GAGVSQSPSNKVTEKGKDVELRCDPISGHTALYWYRQSLGQGLEFLIYFQGNSAPDKSGLPSDRFSAERTGGSVSTLTIQRTQQEDSAVYLCASSPGEGYTFGSGTRLTVV.

The rearrangement joins TRBV7-6 to TRBJ2-7; 8 bases line up with TRBD2. From germline, CDR1 is SGHVS and CDR2 FNYEAQ. CDR3 length: 17 residues. The J segment lost 5 bases and the V segment lost 5 bases, leaving 17 bases of the junction unmatched. CDR3 coding DNA: TGTGCCAGCAGCCATGGGGCTGGCGGGAGGATGTCCAACGAGCAGTACTTC. This translates into CASSHGAGGRMSNEQYF.

This chain joins TRBV27 and TRBJ1-1; 7 bases match TRBD1. V shed 2 bases, J shed 2 bases, and the junction held 14 bases outside the gene matches. CDR3 size: 18 residues. In germline, CDR1 is MNHEY, CDR2 SMNVEV (reference sequence). CDR3 DNA: TGTGCCAGCAGTTTACGGGGACAGAGCCGCTTCACAAACACTGAAGCTTTCTTT. Amino acids: CASSLRGQSRFTNTEAFF.